This TCR beta chain is from a study of TIL therapy for anti-PD-1-resistant metastatic lung cancer. This was the immunoSEQ v3 assay. TCRdb keeps only in-frame clones here, not all; method: immunoSEQ multiplex PCR. The table shows about 21,000 clones, with 78% occurring only once. Time point denoted: pre-treatment sample, taken before nivolumab and TIL therapy. Germline-derived CDR1 and CDR2 are SQVTM and ANQGSEA. V was cut by 6 bases and J by 4 bases, with 15 bases left in between. The CDR3 is made up of 13 amino acids. This specimen consisted of blood, obtained at baseline. The chain has TRBV29-1 and TRBJ1-1; D remains ambiguous. The receptor comes from a person aged 30 to 80 with non-small cell lung cancer. The CDR3: CSVRPLRSTEAFF. CDR3 nucleotides: TGCAGCGTACGACCCCTAAGGAGCACTGAAGCTTTCTTT.